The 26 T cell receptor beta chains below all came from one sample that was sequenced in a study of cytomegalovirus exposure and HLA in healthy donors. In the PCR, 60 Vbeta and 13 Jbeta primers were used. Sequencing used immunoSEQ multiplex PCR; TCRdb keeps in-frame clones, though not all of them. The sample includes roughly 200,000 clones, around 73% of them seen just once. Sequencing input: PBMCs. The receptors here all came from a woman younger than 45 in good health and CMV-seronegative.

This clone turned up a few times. CDR3 nucleotide sequence: TGTGCCACCAGCAGAGATCTATCCAGTAGAGACAGGGTTGATCAGCCCCAGCATTTT. Translated, it gives CATSRDLSSRDRVDQPQHF. V and J are TRBV15 and TRBJ1-5, with TRBD1 identical over 7 bases. CDR3 size: 19 residues. CDR1 is LNHNV, CDR2 YYDKDF, per germline (reference sequence). V was pared by 0 bases and J by 5 bases, with 16 bases of the junction left unmatched.

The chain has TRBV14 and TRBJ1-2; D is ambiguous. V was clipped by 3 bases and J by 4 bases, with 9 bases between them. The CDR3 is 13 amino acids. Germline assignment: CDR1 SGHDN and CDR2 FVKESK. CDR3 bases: TGTGCCAGCAGCCACACAGCCTCCTATGGCTACACCTTC. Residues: CASSHTASYGYTF.

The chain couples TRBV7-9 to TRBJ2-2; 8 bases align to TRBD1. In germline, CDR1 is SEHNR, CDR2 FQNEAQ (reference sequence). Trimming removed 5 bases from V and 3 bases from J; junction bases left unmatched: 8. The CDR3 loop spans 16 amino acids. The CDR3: CASSPRTGGYTGELFF. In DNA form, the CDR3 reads TGTGCCAGCAGCCCCCGAACAGGGGGGTACACCGGGGAGCTGTTTTTT. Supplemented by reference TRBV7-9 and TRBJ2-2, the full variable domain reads DTGVSQNPRHKITKRGQNVTFRCDPISEHNRLYWYRQTLGQGPEFLTYFQNEAQLEKSRLLSDRFSAERPKGSFSTLEIQRTEQGDSAMYLCASSPRTGGYTGELFFGEGSRLTVL.

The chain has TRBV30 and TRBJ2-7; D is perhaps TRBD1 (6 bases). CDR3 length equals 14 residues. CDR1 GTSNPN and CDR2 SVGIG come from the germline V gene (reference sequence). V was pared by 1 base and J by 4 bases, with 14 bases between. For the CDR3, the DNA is TGTGCCTGGAGTGGCCAGACAGGATATTACGAGCAGTACTTC. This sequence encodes CAWSGQTGYYEQYF.

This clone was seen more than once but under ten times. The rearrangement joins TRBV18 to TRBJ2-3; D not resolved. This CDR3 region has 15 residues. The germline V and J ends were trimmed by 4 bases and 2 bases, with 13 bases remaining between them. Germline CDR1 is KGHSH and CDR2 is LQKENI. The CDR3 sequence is CASSQNRVFTDTQYF. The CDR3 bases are TGTGCCAGCTCACAAAACCGGGTCTTCACAGATACGCAGTATTTT.

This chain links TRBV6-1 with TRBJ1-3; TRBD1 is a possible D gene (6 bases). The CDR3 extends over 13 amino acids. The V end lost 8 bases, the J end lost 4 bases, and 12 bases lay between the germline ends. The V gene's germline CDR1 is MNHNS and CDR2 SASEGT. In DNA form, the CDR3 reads TGTGCCAGCCAGGGGTTGGGAGGAAACACCATATATTTT. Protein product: CASQGLGGNTIYF.

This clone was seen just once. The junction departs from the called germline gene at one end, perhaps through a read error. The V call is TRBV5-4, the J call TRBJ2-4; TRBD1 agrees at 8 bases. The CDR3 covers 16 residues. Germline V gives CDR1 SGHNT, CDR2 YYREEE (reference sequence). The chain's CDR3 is CASSARLDREVNIQYF. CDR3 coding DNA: TGCGCCAGCAGCGCACGATTGGACAGGGAGGTTAACATTCAGTACTTC.

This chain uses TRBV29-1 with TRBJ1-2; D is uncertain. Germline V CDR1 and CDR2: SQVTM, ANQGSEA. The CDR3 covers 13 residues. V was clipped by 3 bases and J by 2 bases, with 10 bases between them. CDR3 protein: CSVEVAGNYGYTF. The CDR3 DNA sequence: TGCAGCGTTGAGGTTGCCGGGAACTATGGCTACACCTTC.

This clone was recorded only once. CDR3 region: CASSFGTAYEQYF. As DNA, the CDR3 is TGCGCCAGCAGCTTCGGGACAGCCTACGAGCAGTACTTC. This chain uses TRBV5-1 with TRBJ2-7; 7 nucleotides match TRBD1. V gave up 2 bases and J gave up 2 bases; unmatched junction bases: 1. The CDR3 sequence is 13 residues long. CDR1 and CDR2 (germline): SGHRS, YFSETQ.

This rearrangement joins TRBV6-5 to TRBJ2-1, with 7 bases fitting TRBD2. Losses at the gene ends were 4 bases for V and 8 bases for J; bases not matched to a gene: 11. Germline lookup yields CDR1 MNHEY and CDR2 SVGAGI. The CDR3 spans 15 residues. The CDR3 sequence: CASSSPGLVGHEQFF. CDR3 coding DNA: TGTGCCAGCAGTTCCCCTGGACTAGTAGGCCATGAGCAGTTCTTC.

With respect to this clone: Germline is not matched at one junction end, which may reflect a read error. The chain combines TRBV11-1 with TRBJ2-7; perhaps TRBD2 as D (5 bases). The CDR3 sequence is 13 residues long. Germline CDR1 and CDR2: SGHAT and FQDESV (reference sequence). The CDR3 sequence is CASTTRFSHEQYF. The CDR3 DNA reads TGTGCCAGCACCACTAGGTTCTCCCACGAGCAGTACTTC.

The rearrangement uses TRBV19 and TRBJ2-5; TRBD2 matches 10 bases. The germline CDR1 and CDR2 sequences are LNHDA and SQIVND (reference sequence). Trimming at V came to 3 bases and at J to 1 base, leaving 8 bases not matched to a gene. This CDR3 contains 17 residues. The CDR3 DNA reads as TGTGCCAGTAGTATCACCCTAGCGGGAGTTCTCCAAGAGACCCAGTACTTC. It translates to CASSITLAGVLQETQYF.

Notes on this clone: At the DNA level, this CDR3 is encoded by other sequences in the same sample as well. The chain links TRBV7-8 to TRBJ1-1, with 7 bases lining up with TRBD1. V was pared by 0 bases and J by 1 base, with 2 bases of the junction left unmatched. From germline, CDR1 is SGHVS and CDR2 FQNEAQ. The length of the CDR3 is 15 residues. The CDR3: CASSLAGTENTEAFF. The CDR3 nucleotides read TGTGCCAGCAGCTTAGCCGGGACAGAGAACACTGAAGCTTTCTTT. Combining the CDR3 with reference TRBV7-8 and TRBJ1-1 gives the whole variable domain GAGVSQSPRYKVAKRGQDVALRCDPISGHVSLFWYQQALGQGPEFLTYFQNEAQLDKSGLPSDRFFAERPEGSVSTLKIQRTQQEDSAVYLCASSLAGTENTEAFFGQGTRLTVV.

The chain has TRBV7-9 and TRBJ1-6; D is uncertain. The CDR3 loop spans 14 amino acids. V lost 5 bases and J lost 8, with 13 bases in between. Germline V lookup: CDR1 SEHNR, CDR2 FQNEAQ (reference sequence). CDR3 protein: CASSPPTPYSPLHF. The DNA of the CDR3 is TGTGCCAGCAGCCCACCGACTCCTTATTCACCCCTCCACTTT.

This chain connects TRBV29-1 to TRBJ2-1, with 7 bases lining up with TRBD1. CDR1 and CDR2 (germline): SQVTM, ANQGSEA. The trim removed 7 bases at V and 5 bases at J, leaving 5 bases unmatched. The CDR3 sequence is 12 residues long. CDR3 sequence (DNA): TGCAGCGCCCGACAGGGAAACAATGAGCAGTTCTTC. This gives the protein CSARQGNNEQFF.

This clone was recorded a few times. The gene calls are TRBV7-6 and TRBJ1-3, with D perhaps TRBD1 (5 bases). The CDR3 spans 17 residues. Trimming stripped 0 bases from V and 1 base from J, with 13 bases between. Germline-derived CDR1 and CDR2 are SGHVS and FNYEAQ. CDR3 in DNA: TGTGCCAGCAGCTTAGCCAATGGGGCCTTGTCTGGAAACACCATATATTTT. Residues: CASSLANGALSGNTIYF.

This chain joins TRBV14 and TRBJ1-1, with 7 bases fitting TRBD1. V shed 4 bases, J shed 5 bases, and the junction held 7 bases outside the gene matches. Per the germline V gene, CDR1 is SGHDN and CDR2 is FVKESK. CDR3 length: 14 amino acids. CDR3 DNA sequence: TGTGCCAGCAGCCTGTACAGGGGTAATACTGAAGCTTTCTTT. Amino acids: CASSLYRGNTEAFF.

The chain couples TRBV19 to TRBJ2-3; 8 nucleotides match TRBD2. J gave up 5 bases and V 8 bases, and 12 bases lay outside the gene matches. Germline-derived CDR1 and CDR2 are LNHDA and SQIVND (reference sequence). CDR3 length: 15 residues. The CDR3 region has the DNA TGTGCCAGTTCTCCTGATGGCGGGGGGTTAGATACGCAGTATTTT. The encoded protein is CASSPDGGGLDTQYF.

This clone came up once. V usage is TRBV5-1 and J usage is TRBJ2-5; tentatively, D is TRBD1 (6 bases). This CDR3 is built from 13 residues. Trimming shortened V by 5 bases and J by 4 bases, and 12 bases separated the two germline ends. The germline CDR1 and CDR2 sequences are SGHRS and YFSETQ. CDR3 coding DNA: TGCGCCAGCAGACAGGGCGAAGGAGAGACCCAGTACTTC. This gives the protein CASRQGEGETQYF.

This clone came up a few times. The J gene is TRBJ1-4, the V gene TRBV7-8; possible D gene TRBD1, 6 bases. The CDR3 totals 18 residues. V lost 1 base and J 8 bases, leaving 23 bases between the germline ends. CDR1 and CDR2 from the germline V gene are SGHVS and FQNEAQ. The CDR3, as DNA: TGTGCCAGCAGCTTAGAGGCGCCCAACAGGGCATTAGTGGAAAAACTGTTTTTT. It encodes CASSLEAPNRALVEKLFF.

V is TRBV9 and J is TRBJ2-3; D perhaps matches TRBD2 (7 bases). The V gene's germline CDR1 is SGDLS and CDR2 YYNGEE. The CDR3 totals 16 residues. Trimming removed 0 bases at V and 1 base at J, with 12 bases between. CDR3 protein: CASSVDGGGRTDTQYF. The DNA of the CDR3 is TGTGCCAGCAGCGTAGATGGCGGGGGCCGCACAGATACGCAGTATTTT. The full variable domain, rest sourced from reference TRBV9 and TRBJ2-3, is DSGVTQTPKHLITATGQRVTLRCSPRSGDLSVYWYQQSLDQGLQFLIQYYNGEERAKGNILERFSAQQFPDLHSELNLSSLELGDSALYFCASSVDGGGRTDTQYFGPGTRLTVL.

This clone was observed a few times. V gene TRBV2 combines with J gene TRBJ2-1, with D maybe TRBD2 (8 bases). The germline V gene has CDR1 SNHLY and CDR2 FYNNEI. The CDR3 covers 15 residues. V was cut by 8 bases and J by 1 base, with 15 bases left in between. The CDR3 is CASSREGASYNEQFF. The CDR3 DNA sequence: TGTGCCAGCTCTCGGGAGGGGGCGTCCTACAATGAGCAGTTCTTC.

In nucleotides, the CDR3 is TGTGCCACCAGCAGAGACTTGGGGGGGAATCAGCCCCAGCATTTT. Its translation: CATSRDLGGNQPQHF. The genes are TRBV15 and TRBJ1-5; D possibly corresponds to TRBD1 (5 bases). The germline V gene encodes CDR1 LNHNV and CDR2 YYDKDF (reference sequence). V was shortened by 0 bases and J by 4 bases, with 10 bases between the two germline ends. The CDR3 is 15 residues long.

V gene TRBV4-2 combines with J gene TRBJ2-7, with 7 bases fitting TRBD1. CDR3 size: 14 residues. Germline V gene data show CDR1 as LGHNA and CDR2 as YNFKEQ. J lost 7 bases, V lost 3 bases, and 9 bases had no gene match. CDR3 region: CASSQTRGLWEQYF. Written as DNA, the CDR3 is TGTGCCAGCAGCCAGACAAGGGGGCTTTGGGAGCAGTACTTC.

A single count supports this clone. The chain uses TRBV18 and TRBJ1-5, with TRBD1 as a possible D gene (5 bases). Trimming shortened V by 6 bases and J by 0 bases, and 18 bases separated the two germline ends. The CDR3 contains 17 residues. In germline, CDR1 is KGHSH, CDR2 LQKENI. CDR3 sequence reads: CASSRRDAGDSNQPQHF. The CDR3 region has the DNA TGTGCCAGCTCTCGCCGGGACGCGGGGGATAGCAATCAGCCCCAGCATTTT.

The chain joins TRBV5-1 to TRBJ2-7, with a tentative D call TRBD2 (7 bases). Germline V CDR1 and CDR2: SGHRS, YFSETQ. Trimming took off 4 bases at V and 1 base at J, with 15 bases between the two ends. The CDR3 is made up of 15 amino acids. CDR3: CASSRGGGPSYEQYF. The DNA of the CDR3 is TGCGCCAGCAGCCGCGGGGGCGGCCCTTCCTACGAGCAGTACTTC.